This record looks at one T cell receptor (beta chain) sequence and its context. Its target is not known. This specimen belongs to a study of cytomegalovirus exposure and HLA in healthy donors. Study results and limitations: Researchers counted over 150 TCR beta chains as cytomegalovirus-associated. It emerged from a later analysis that several of the most significant clusters appeared to be linked to common viral pathogens. Donors were assumed by presence/absence analyses to have roughly uniform sequencing depth. As immune exposure information, only CMV serostatus was available.

CDR1 is MGHDK and CDR2 is SYGVNS in the germline V gene. This CDR3 spans 15 amino acids. Trimming pared 1 base from V and 5 bases from J, leaving 14 bases between. 13 Jbeta primers and 60 Vbeta primers were used for the PCR. Libraries were prepared by immunoSEQ multiplex PCR; TCRdb keeps only in-frame clonotypes and omits some of them. The listing records 65,000 to 90,000 clones. The source is a female donor in good health and CMV-seropositive. The sample taken for sequencing was PBMCs. V is TRBV25-1 and J is TRBJ1-2; D perhaps matches TRBD1 (5 bases). The CDR3, as DNA: TGTGCCAGCAGTGAATTCAGCGGGACTCAATATGGCTACACCTTC. Translation gives CASSEFSGTQYGYTF.